This T cell receptor (beta chain) was found in a study of CD8 T cells in ankylosing spondylitis. This clonotype has a handful of counts. TCRdb itself ran the 5' RACE reads through MiXCR, one entry per CDR3 protein. The data contain approximately 250,000 distinct CDR3 sequences, about 24% of them singletons. The sequence was collected from a male donor with ankylosing spondylitis or in good health (not recorded which). The sequenced sample consisted of blood, either unsorted or a sorted T cell fraction (not recorded which).

CDR3 sequence reads: CASSPYSENTEAFF. As DNA, the CDR3 is TGTGCCAGCTCACCATACTCCGAGAACACTGAAGCTTTCTTT. The chain uses TRBV18 and TRBJ1-1, with D hard to call. This CDR3 has 14 residues. The germline V gene has CDR1 KGHSH and CDR2 LQKENI. V dropped 2 bases and J dropped 1 base, with 8 bases sitting between them. The full variable domain, its missing parts supplied by reference TRBV18 and TRBJ1-1, is NAGVMQNPRHLVRRRGQEARLRCSPMKGHSHVYWYRQLPEEGLKFMVYLQKENIIDESGMPKERFSAEFPKEGPSILRIQQVVRGDSAAYFCASSPYSENTEAFFGQGTRLTVV.